This TCR beta chain comes out of a study of post-analysis software for immune sequencing data. Study-wide points: Comparison of patients with controls showed five TRBV segments more frequent in patients, TRBV5-6, TRBV5-1 and TRBV20-1 among them.

This clonotype was seen a single time. As yet, its antigen is unknown. Trimming took off 1 base at V and 6 bases at J, with 11 bases between the two ends. The CDR3 runs to 14 residues. Germline CDR1 SGHRS, CDR2 YFSETQ. Unique molecular identifiers were built into the TCR beta cDNA libraries. Out of 1 to 10 million T cells, hundreds of thousands of cDNA molecules were generated. TCRdb ran MiXCR on the PCR reads and lists one entry per CDR3 protein. The repertoire includes approximately 570,000 distinct CDR3 sequences, 44% of them detected once, and around 1.7% sits in the top ten. The receptor comes from a girl aged 5-17 years with multiple sclerosis. V usage is TRBV5-1 and J usage is TRBJ2-1; D possibly matches TRBD1 or TRBD2 (5 bases each). Source material: blood. The CDR3 nucleotides are TGCGCCAGCAGCTTGCGGGGCGGGCCCAATGAGCAGTTCTTC. Protein product: CASSLRGGPNEQFF.